Listed below are T cell receptor beta chains from one sample, sequenced in a study of tissue T cells after allogeneic stem cell transplantation. Assay: immunoSEQ multiplex PCR; the TCRdb copy retains only in-frame clones and omits some. The repertoire has roughly 25,000 clones, around four fifths of them found once; the top ten carry around 7.2%. Sequenced material: tissue from the ileum, taken at autopsy. The receptor source for this set is a female donor older than 55 with lung cancer. The CDR3 runs from the conserved cysteine through the conserved F or W. Fields, in order: D gene, CDR3 length, J gene, V gene, clone size, CDR3 protein, CDR3 DNA. D genes are given only for firm matches. Part of the rows lack a size; the others show once, few, many or a class for expanded clones.

>-|15|TRBJ1-4|TRBV7-6|-
CASSLGEGTNEKLFF
TGTGCCAGCAGCTTAGGAGAGGGAACTAATGAAAAACTGTTTTTT
>TRBD1|12|TRBJ1-2|TRBV7-2|once
CASSPRGLGYTF
TGTGCCAGCAGCCCCAGGGGGCTTGGCTACACCTTC
>-|13|TRBJ1-6|TRBV25-1|-
CASSEYVGSPLHF
TGTGCCAGCAGTGAATATGTCGGTTCACCCCTCCACTTT
>-|14|TRBJ1-1|TRBV7-8|-
CASSPDQRSTEAFF
TGTGCCAGCAGCCCCGACCAACGGAGCACTGAAGCTTTCTTT
>-|13|TRBJ2-5|TRBV6-1|medium-sized
CASSEAHGETQYF
TGTGCCAGCAGTGAAGCTCACGGAGAGACCCAGTACTTC
>-|16|TRBJ1-2|TRBV4-1|-
CASSQGQAGAPYGYTF
TGCGCCAGCAGCCAAGGCCAGGCAGGGGCCCCCTATGGCTACACCTTC
>TRBD2|16|TRBJ2-1|TRBV7-8|-
CASSLTSGRAYNEQFF
TGTGCCAGCAGCTTGACTAGCGGGAGGGCCTACAATGAGCAGTTCTTC
>-|13|TRBJ1-6|TRBV7-9|-
CASSRGERSPLHF
TGTGCCAGCAGCCGAGGGGAAAGATCACCCCTCCACTTT
>TRBD2|15|TRBJ2-3|TRBV9|once
CASSVLQTSADTQYF
TGTGCCAGCAGCGTCCTTCAGACTAGCGCAGATACGCAGTATTTT
>-|13|TRBJ1-2|TRBV18|-
CASSPRGTYGYTF
TGTGCCAGCTCCCCCCGAGGGACTTATGGCTACACCTTC
>TRBD2|16|TRBJ2-7|TRBV24-1|few
CATAGGPVGASYEQYF
TGTGCCACAGCGGGAGGGCCGGTAGGGGCGAGCTACGAGCAGTACTTC
>-|14|TRBJ2-7|TRBV5-6|-
CASSLEPGSYEQYF
TGTGCCAGCAGCTTGGAGCCGGGTTCCTACGAGCAGTACTTC
>-|15|TRBJ1-2|TRBV3-1/TRBV3-2|-
CASSQVYTADYGYTF
TGTGCCAGCAGCCAAGTTTACACAGCGGACTATGGCTACACCTTC
>-|13|TRBJ1-2|TRBV6-5|-
CASSYDSYYGYTF
TGTGCCAGCAGTTACGACAGTTACTATGGCTACACCTTC
>-|16|TRBJ1-6|TRBV7-6|-
CASSSLTQGLGSPLHF
TGTGCCAGCAGCTCACTTACCCAGGGTCTGGGTTCACCCCTCCACTTT
>-|15|TRBJ2-2|TRBV6-6|-
CASSYSTQATGELFF
TGTGCCAGCAGTTACTCAACGCAGGCCACCGGGGAGCTGTTTTTT
>-|17|TRBJ2-5|TRBV4-1|-
CASSQDYRSDLQETQYF
TGCGCCAGCAGCCAAGATTATCGGAGCGACCTACAAGAGACCCAGTACTTC
>-|13|TRBJ2-7|TRBV18|-
CASSPSTVLEQYF
TGTGCCAGCTCACCGTCGACGGTACTGGAGCAGTACTTC
>-|11|TRBJ2-2|TRBV7-9|-
CASSSYRGLFF
TGTGCCAGCAGCTCCTACAGAGGGCTGTTTTTT
>-|15|TRBJ1-1|TRBV18|-
CASSPRGAMNTEAFF
TGTGCCAGCTCACCACGAGGGGCGATGAACACTGAAGCTTTCTTT
>-|15|TRBJ1-3|TRBV3-1/TRBV3-2|-
CASSQGSGQGNTIYF
TGTGCCAGCAGCCAAGGATCCGGACAAGGAAACACCATATATTTT
>TRBD2|14|TRBJ2-7|TRBV5-1|-
CASSPGGGNYEQYF
TGCGCCAGCAGCCCGGGGGGGGGCAACTACGAGCAGTACTTC
>-|17|TRBJ2-5|TRBV19|-
CASRETTEETREETQYF
TGTGCCAGTAGAGAAACCACTGAGGAGACGAGGGAAGAGACCCAGTACTTC
>-|16|TRBJ1-6|TRBV7-9|-
CASSLGSGFYNSPLHF
TGTGCCAGCAGCTTAGGCTCGGGGTTTTATAATTCACCCCTCCACTTT
>TRBD1|14|TRBJ2-3|TRBV30|-
CAWGRGQFTDTQYF
TGTGCCTGGGGCAGGGGGCAATTCACAGATACGCAGTATTTT
>-|12|TRBJ2-2|TRBV12-5|-
CASARNTGELFF
TGTGCTAGTGCAAGGAACACCGGGGAGCTGTTTTTT
>-|13|TRBJ2-7|TRBV7-2|-
CASSSMVSYEQYF
TGTGCCAGCAGCTCAATGGTGTCCTACGAGCAGTACTTC